A selection of T cell receptor beta chains follows, all from one sample in a study of beta chain features in type 1 diabetes. Profiled with immunoSEQ multiplex PCR; TCRdb holds only in-frame clones, not every one. The table has about 620,000 clones, 15% to 19% seen once. The sequencing sample was made of naive CD4+ T cells from blood. The receptors derive from a man between 18 and 35 years old in good health. CDR3s include the opening cysteine and the closing phenylalanine or tryptophan. Fields, in order: D gene, clone size, V gene, J gene, CDR3 DNA, CDR3 protein. D genes are given only for firm matches. A clone size is listed for some rows: how often the clone was seen (once, few, many), or a class if it is expanded.

-	-	TRBV19	TRBJ2-6	TGTGCCAGTAGGGCCGCCTGGTTCATTATGGGCGCTGGGGCCAACGTCCTGACTTTC	CASRAAWFIMGAGANVLTF
-	-	TRBV29-1	TRBJ2-7	TGCAGCGTCCGGATGCGCTACGAGCAGTACTTC	CSVRMRYEQYF
-	few	TRBV9	TRBJ2-3	TGTGCCAGCAGCGTAGGTACGGGAGTGACAGATACGCAGTATTTT	CASSVGTGVTDTQYF
-	-	TRBV7-9	TRBJ2-7	TGTGCCAGCAGCACCCGGGACACCCACTACGAGCAGTACTTC	CASSTRDTHYEQYF
-	-	TRBV4-3	TRBJ2-1	TGCGCCAGCAGCCAAAGGAATCCTCGACAGGCTATGGGACACAATGAGCAGTTCTTC	CASSQRNPRQAMGHNEQFF
TRBD1	-	TRBV15	TRBJ1-5	TGTGCCACCACCTTAGGACAGGGGCACAATCAGCCCCAGCATTTT	CATTLGQGHNQPQHF
-	-	TRBV5-6	TRBJ2-7	TGTGCCAGCAGCTCCTTTGAGCGGCTCGACTTC	CASSSFERLDF
-	-	TRBV6-1	TRBJ2-7	TGTGCCAGCACTGTTACAGGCAGCAACTCCTACGAGCAGTACTTC	CASTVTGSNSYEQYF
-	-	TRBV21-1	TRBJ2-2	TGTGCCAGCAGCTCCTACCCGGCCAGGAGGATAACCGGGGAGCTGTTTTTT	CASSSYPARRITGELFF
TRBD1	-	TRBV4-2	TRBJ2-1	TGTGCCAGCAGCCAAGAGGTACAGGGGACCGTGCAGTTCTTC	CASSQEVQGTVQFF
TRBD2	few	TRBV7-2	TRBJ2-7	TGTGCCAGCTGTTCGACTAGCGGGGGGTACGAGCAGTACTTC	CASCSTSGGYEQYF
-	-	TRBV5-1	TRBJ1-5	TGCGCCAGCAGCTTGGTACCTAGCAATCAGCCCCAGCATTTT	CASSLVPSNQPQHF
-	-	TRBV9	TRBJ2-5	TGTGCCAGCAGCGTAGGGGTATTAGAAGAGACCCAGTACTTC	CASSVGVLEETQYF
TRBD1	few	TRBV4-1	TRBJ1-5	TGCGCCAGCAGCCACGGGACAGGACTTAGCAATCAGCCCCAGCATTTT	CASSHGTGLSNQPQHF
-	-	TRBV6-5	TRBJ1-3	TGTGCCAGCAGTTACAATGGGGAAAAGACCATATATTTT	CASSYNGEKTIYF
-	few	TRBV28	TRBJ2-7	TGTGCCAGCAGCCCCCCCGGGGTCTCCTACGAGCAGTACTTC	CASSPPGVSYEQYF
TRBD2	few	TRBV2	TRBJ2-3	TGTGCCAGCAGCACTAGCGGGAGCTCCGATACGCAGTATTTT	CASSTSGSSDTQYF
-	-	TRBV10-3	TRBJ2-7	TGTGCCATCAGTGAGCACAGGATCTCCTACGAGCAGTACTTC	CAISEHRISYEQYF
-	-	TRBV5-1	TRBJ1-5	TGCGCCAGCAGCTTGGACAGTAATCAGCCCCAGCATTTT	CASSLDSNQPQHF
-	few	TRBV9	TRBJ2-7	TGTGCCAGCAGCGTAGGGGGGTCCGAGGCGCAGTACTTC	CASSVGGSEAQYF
-	-	TRBV13	TRBJ2-1	TGTGCCAGCACGAGACGAACTAGTTCCTACAATGAGCAGTTCTTC	CASTRRTSSYNEQFF
-	-	TRBV4-2	TRBJ2-6	TGTGCCAGCAGCCCGCGACAGGACCCCCTTTTTGAAGGGGCCAACGTCCTGACTTTC	CASSPRQDPLFEGANVLTF
TRBD1	-	TRBV7-9	TRBJ1-2	TGTGCCAGCAGCTCCAGGGACAGGCCCAACTATGGCTACACCTTC	CASSSRDRPNYGYTF
-	few	TRBV9	TRBJ1-2	TGTGCCAGCAGCGTAGAGTCCGCCGATCGGTATGGCTACACCTTC	CASSVESADRYGYTF
-	few	TRBV2	TRBJ1-1	TGTGCCAGCAGGGCCTTCACTGAAGCTTTCTTT	CASRAFTEAFF
-	few	TRBV5-1	TRBJ2-5	TGCGCCAGCAGCTTGGCGTCGGACCAGTACTTC	CASSLASDQYF
-	-	TRBV7-3	TRBJ2-3	TGTGCCAGCAGCTTACTCTCCGGGTACACAGATACGCAGTATTTT	CASSLLSGYTDTQYF
TRBD1	-	TRBV29-1	TRBJ2-7	TGCAGCGGTGCAGACAGGGGATACTCCTACGAGCAGTACTTC	CSGADRGYSYEQYF
-	-	TRBV25-1	TRBJ2-1	TGTGCCAGCAGAGCGGCCCAACGGCACAATGAGCAGTTCTTC	CASRAAQRHNEQFF
TRBD1	-	TRBV6-5	TRBJ1-1	TGTGCCAGCAGTTTACAGGGGGAAGCTTTCTTT	CASSLQGEAFF
-	few	TRBV5-4	TRBJ2-1	TGTGCCAGCTCCCTGGTGCCCCGTCTCAAACAATACAATGAGCAGTTCTTC	CASSLVPRLKQYNEQFF
-	-	TRBV4-1	TRBJ1-4	TGCGCCAGCAGCCAAGATACCGCGGGAACTACCCGCGATTTT	CASSQDTAGTTRDF
-	-	TRBV9	TRBJ1-2	TGTGCCAGCAGCGCACTCCCCGGGACGAACTATGGCTACACCTTC	CASSALPGTNYGYTF
-	few	TRBV20-1	TRBJ1-1	TGCAGTGCTAGATGGACTGAAGCTTTCTTT	CSARWTEAFF
-	few	TRBV28	TRBJ2-5	TGTGCCATAAGGGGTGATGGAGAGACCCAGTACTTC	CAIRGDGETQYF
-	few	TRBV29-1	TRBJ2-1	TGCAGCGTGCTGGGGGGCCATGAGCAGTTCTTC	CSVLGGHEQFF
-	few	TRBV5-1	TRBJ1-2	TGCGCCAGCAGCTTGTCGATGGAGGGCTACACCTTC	CASSLSMEGYTF
-	-	TRBV9	TRBJ1-2	TGTGCCAGCACGGCCGCCGGGACAAGCTATGGCTACACCTTC	CASTAAGTSYGYTF
-	few	TRBV7-3	TRBJ1-2	TGTGCCAGCAGCTTAAAATTCCATAGGGATTACTATGGCTACACCTTC	CASSLKFHRDYYGYTF
-	-	TRBV5-4	TRBJ2-7	TGTGCCAGCAGCTCCACAGGGAGAGAGCAGTACTTC	CASSSTGREQYF
-	few	TRBV6-5	TRBJ2-4	TGTGCCAGCAGTCCGGAGTTGGTATACCCCATTCAGTACTTC	CASSPELVYPIQYF
TRBD2	few	TRBV28	TRBJ2-4	TGTGCCAGCATGAGGTCTCCGGGAGGGCCCTTTCCCAAAAACATTCAGTACTTC	CASMRSPGGPFPKNIQYF
TRBD1	few	TRBV19	TRBJ1-6	TGTGCCAGTAATCCTATGGGACAGCGGAATTCACCCCTCCACTTT	CASNPMGQRNSPLHF
-	few	TRBV5-6	TRBJ1-5	TGTGCCAGCAGCCAACTTGGGAGACAGGGCAATCAGCCCCAGCATTTT	CASSQLGRQGNQPQHF
-	few	TRBV14	TRBJ2-7	TGTGCCAGCAGCCGAGGATTCTCAACCTACGAGCAGTACTTC	CASSRGFSTYEQYF